These T cell receptor beta chains were read from a single sample in a study of patients and donors after allogeneic stem cell transplantation. A single record per CDR3 protein comes from TCRdb applying MiXCR to the RT-PCR reads. The table shows about 74,000 distinct CDR3 sequences, with about a quarter occurring only once. Sequenced sample: blood, either unsorted or a sorted T cell fraction (not recorded which). These receptors originate from a human donor who was either an allogeneic HSCT recipient or a stem cell or donor lymphocyte infusion donor (not recorded which). It is not recorded whose cells these are; they may come from a transplant donor. CDR3s include the opening cysteine and the closing phenylalanine or tryptophan. Fields, in order: V gene, clone size, D gene, J gene, CDR3 DNA, CDR3 protein. A D gene is named only where the DNA matches it firmly. Expanded clones are given a class, and other clones once, few, many or no size at all.

v_gene: TRBV6-6
abundance: NA
d_gene: NA
j_gene: TRBJ2-1
CDR3nt: TGTGCCAGCAGTAACAGTGGGGGAGGGGGGAGTGTCAATGAGCAGTTCTTC
CDR3aa: CASSNSGGGGSVNEQFF

v_gene: TRBV29-1
abundance: NA
d_gene: NA
j_gene: TRBJ2-1
CDR3nt: TGCAGCGCCACGGGGTCACGCAATGAGCAGTTCTTC
CDR3aa: CSATGSRNEQFF

v_gene: TRBV7-3
abundance: NA
d_gene: TRBD1
j_gene: TRBJ2-7
CDR3nt: TGTGCCAGCAGCCCCGACAGGGGAAACGAGCAGTACTTC
CDR3aa: CASSPDRGNEQYF

v_gene: TRBV5-1
abundance: NA
d_gene: NA
j_gene: TRBJ2-1
CDR3nt: TGCGCCAGCAGCATAATAGCCGGGGACGGAGAGCAGTTCTTC
CDR3aa: CASSIIAGDGEQFF

v_gene: TRBV2
abundance: few
d_gene: NA
j_gene: TRBJ1-5
CDR3nt: TGTGCCAGCAAGGGCTCCCTCGGGGCACATCAGCCCCAGCATTTT
CDR3aa: CASKGSLGAHQPQHF

v_gene: TRBV12-3/TRBV12-4
abundance: NA
d_gene: NA
j_gene: TRBJ2-5
CDR3nt: TGTGCCAGCAGCACCGACAGGACCCTGGGGACCCAGTACTTC
CDR3aa: CASSTDRTLGTQYF

v_gene: TRBV21-1
abundance: NA
d_gene: NA
j_gene: TRBJ1-1
CDR3nt: TGTGCCAGCAGCAAAGGTTGGCCCGGGACATTGAACACTGAAGCTTTCTTT
CDR3aa: CASSKGWPGTLNTEAFF

v_gene: TRBV20-1
abundance: NA
d_gene: NA
j_gene: TRBJ2-3
CDR3nt: TGCAGTGCTACAGAGCCAGATACGCAGTATTTT
CDR3aa: CSATEPDTQYF

v_gene: TRBV5-1
abundance: NA
d_gene: NA
j_gene: TRBJ2-2
CDR3nt: TGCGCCAGCAGCCAGGGGGGTAGCGGAACCGGGGAGCTGTTTTTT
CDR3aa: CASSQGGSGTGELFF

v_gene: TRBV20-1
abundance: few
d_gene: TRBD2
j_gene: TRBJ2-3
CDR3nt: TGCAGTGCTAGAGATGGGGGACTAGCGGAGGAAGATACGCAGTATTTT
CDR3aa: CSARDGGLAEEDTQYF

v_gene: TRBV7-9
abundance: few
d_gene: NA
j_gene: TRBJ2-7
CDR3nt: TGTGCCAGCAGCGCAACCGGGACTCCCGTCTCCGAGCAGTACTTC
CDR3aa: CASSATGTPVSEQYF

v_gene: TRBV19
abundance: NA
d_gene: NA
j_gene: TRBJ1-5
CDR3nt: TGTGCCAGTAGAGGTAGGTTACTGCGAGATCAGCCCCAGCATTTT
CDR3aa: CASRGRLLRDQPQHF

v_gene: TRBV5-1
abundance: NA
d_gene: TRBD1
j_gene: TRBJ2-7
CDR3nt: TGCGCCAGCAGCTTGGCTGGGACAGGGGAGGGCGAGCAGTACTTC
CDR3aa: CASSLAGTGEGEQYF

v_gene: TRBV5-1
abundance: NA
d_gene: NA
j_gene: TRBJ1-5
CDR3nt: TGCGCCAGCAGCACCGGCCCCGGACGGCCCGATCAGCCCCAGCATTTT
CDR3aa: CASSTGPGRPDQPQHF

v_gene: TRBV6-5
abundance: few
d_gene: NA
j_gene: TRBJ1-1
CDR3nt: TGTGCCAGCAAGTTAGCGGCGAACACTGAAGCTTTCTTT
CDR3aa: CASKLAANTEAFF

v_gene: TRBV6-5
abundance: NA
d_gene: NA
j_gene: TRBJ1-4
CDR3nt: TGTGCCAGCAGTTACTCGCAAGGGACCTTAAATGAAAAACTGTTTTTT
CDR3aa: CASSYSQGTLNEKLFF

v_gene: TRBV12-5
abundance: few
d_gene: NA
j_gene: TRBJ1-5
CDR3nt: TGTGCTAGTGGTTTCAGGGGACGACAGCCCCAGCATTTT
CDR3aa: CASGFRGRQPQHF

v_gene: TRBV5-6
abundance: few
d_gene: NA
j_gene: TRBJ1-1
CDR3nt: TGTGCCAGCAAATTTAGCAGGGCGGACACTGAAGCTTTCTTT
CDR3aa: CASKFSRADTEAFF

v_gene: TRBV20-1
abundance: few
d_gene: TRBD1
j_gene: TRBJ1-4
CDR3nt: TGCAGTGCTAGGGACAGGTCAATTGGTGAAAAACTGTTTTTT
CDR3aa: CSARDRSIGEKLFF

v_gene: TRBV7-9
abundance: few
d_gene: TRBD1
j_gene: TRBJ1-3
CDR3nt: TGTGCCAGCAGGATATCCCCGACAGGGTCCTCCTCTGGAAACACCATATATTTT
CDR3aa: CASRISPTGSSSGNTIYF

v_gene: TRBV29-1
abundance: few
d_gene: NA
j_gene: TRBJ2-5
CDR3nt: TGCAGCGTTGAAGAATACGTGGAGACCCAGTACTTC
CDR3aa: CSVEEYVETQYF

v_gene: TRBV12-3/TRBV12-4
abundance: few
d_gene: NA
j_gene: TRBJ1-1
CDR3nt: TGTGCCAGCAGCCCCCATACGCGGGCCCTTAACACTGAAGCTTTCTTT
CDR3aa: CASSPHTRALNTEAFF

v_gene: TRBV21-1
abundance: NA
d_gene: NA
j_gene: TRBJ2-1
CDR3nt: TGTGCCACCACAGTTGTCCTTAACGAGAAACCGGGAGAGAACAATGAGCAGTTCTTC
CDR3aa: CATTVVLNEKPGENNEQFF

v_gene: TRBV12-3/TRBV12-4
abundance: NA
d_gene: TRBD1
j_gene: TRBJ1-6
CDR3nt: TGTGCCAGCGGAGAGACAGGGAGCTCCTATAATTCACCCCTCCACTTT
CDR3aa: CASGETGSSYNSPLHF

v_gene: TRBV29-1
abundance: few
d_gene: NA
j_gene: TRBJ2-7
CDR3nt: TGCAGCGTTGAGGGCTACGGGGGCGACGAGCAGTACTTC
CDR3aa: CSVEGYGGDEQYF

v_gene: TRBV5-1
abundance: NA
d_gene: NA
j_gene: TRBJ2-2
CDR3nt: TGCGCCAGCAGCTCTCCGGGGGGCGGCACCGGGGAGCTGTTTTTT
CDR3aa: CASSSPGGGTGELFF

v_gene: TRBV6-4
abundance: NA
d_gene: NA
j_gene: TRBJ2-3
CDR3nt: TGTGCCAGCAGTGACTCGACAGGGAGGGGCACAGATACGCAGTATTTT
CDR3aa: CASSDSTGRGTDTQYF

v_gene: TRBV6-5
abundance: NA
d_gene: TRBD1
j_gene: TRBJ1-1
CDR3nt: TGTGCCAGCAGTTACTCGACATGGGACAGTCGGAGGGACACTGAAGCTTTCTTT
CDR3aa: CASSYSTWDSRRDTEAFF

v_gene: TRBV24-1
abundance: NA
d_gene: TRBD2
j_gene: TRBJ2-3
CDR3nt: TGTGCCACCAGTGCCCTGCCCGGGGGGGAGAAAGATACGCAGTATTTT
CDR3aa: CATSALPGGEKDTQYF

v_gene: TRBV28
abundance: few
d_gene: TRBD1
j_gene: TRBJ2-7
CDR3nt: TGTGCCAGCAGTTCTTCCGGGACAGGGGGACACGAGCAGTACTTC
CDR3aa: CASSSSGTGGHEQYF

v_gene: TRBV12-3/TRBV12-4
abundance: NA
d_gene: NA
j_gene: TRBJ1-5
CDR3nt: TGTGCCAGCAGTTGGGAGGGGGGAGCCCAGCCCCAGCATTTT
CDR3aa: CASSWEGGAQPQHF

v_gene: TRBV20-1
abundance: NA
d_gene: TRBD1
j_gene: TRBJ1-5
CDR3nt: TGCAGTGCTAGAGACCCGGGGACAGGGCTCAATCAGCCCCAGCATTTT
CDR3aa: CSARDPGTGLNQPQHF

v_gene: TRBV5-1
abundance: few
d_gene: NA
j_gene: TRBJ2-1
CDR3nt: TGCGCCAGCAGCTTTGGACCCTTAGTACAGACAAAGCAGTTCTTC
CDR3aa: CASSFGPLVQTKQFF

v_gene: TRBV3-1
abundance: few
d_gene: NA
j_gene: TRBJ2-3
CDR3nt: TGTGCCAGCAGCGAGGACCCCCTAGATACGCAGTATTTT
CDR3aa: CASSEDPLDTQYF

v_gene: TRBV21-1
abundance: many
d_gene: NA
j_gene: TRBJ1-5
CDR3nt: TGTGCCAGCAGCCGGACAGGGGGCAGCAATCAGCCCCAGCATTTT
CDR3aa: CASSRTGGSNQPQHF

v_gene: TRBV20-1
abundance: NA
d_gene: TRBD2
j_gene: TRBJ2-2
CDR3nt: TGCAGTGCTAGAGGCGGGTCCGGGACTAGCGTCATCACCGGGGAGCTGTTTTTT
CDR3aa: CSARGGSGTSVITGELFF

v_gene: TRBV7-9
abundance: medium-sized
d_gene: NA
j_gene: TRBJ1-4
CDR3nt: TGTGCCAGCAGCTCCCGCGCCAGGGGTAGTGAAAAACTGTTTTTT
CDR3aa: CASSSRARGSEKLFF

v_gene: TRBV10-3
abundance: NA
d_gene: TRBD2
j_gene: TRBJ2-3
CDR3nt: TGTGCCATCAGAAGAGCGGGGGGGCCGTCAGATACGCAGTATTTT
CDR3aa: CAIRRAGGPSDTQYF

v_gene: TRBV12-3/TRBV12-4
abundance: NA
d_gene: TRBD2
j_gene: TRBJ2-5
CDR3nt: TGTGCCAGCAGTTTTTGGACTAGCTCTCAAGAGACCCAGTACTTC
CDR3aa: CASSFWTSSQETQYF

v_gene: TRBV11-2
abundance: NA
d_gene: NA
j_gene: TRBJ1-1
CDR3nt: TGTGCCAGCAGCTTGAATGAGGGGACTGAAGCTTTCTTT
CDR3aa: CASSLNEGTEAFF

v_gene: TRBV7-2
abundance: NA
d_gene: TRBD1
j_gene: TRBJ2-6
CDR3nt: TGTGCCAGCAGCCACAGGGGCCCCATCTCTGGGGCCAACGTCCTGACTTTC
CDR3aa: CASSHRGPISGANVLTF

v_gene: TRBV25-1
abundance: few
d_gene: TRBD1
j_gene: TRBJ2-1
CDR3nt: TGTGCCAGCAGTTTAAGGGACAGGTTCAATGAGCAGTTCTTC
CDR3aa: CASSLRDRFNEQFF

v_gene: TRBV7-2
abundance: few
d_gene: NA
j_gene: TRBJ1-6
CDR3nt: TGTGCCAGCAGCTTAGGTATAGGGGCCTATAATTCACCCCTCCACTTT
CDR3aa: CASSLGIGAYNSPLHF

v_gene: TRBV5-1
abundance: few
d_gene: TRBD1
j_gene: TRBJ1-2
CDR3nt: TGCGCCAGCAGCTTGGGAGAGGACAGGGAGATCTATGGCTACACCTTC
CDR3aa: CASSLGEDREIYGYTF

v_gene: TRBV18
abundance: few
d_gene: TRBD2
j_gene: TRBJ2-3
CDR3nt: TGTGCCAGCTCCCGGACTAGCGGGGGGGCTAGCACAGATACGCAGTATTTT
CDR3aa: CASSRTSGGASTDTQYF

v_gene: TRBV30
abundance: NA
d_gene: NA
j_gene: TRBJ2-7
CDR3nt: TGTGCCTGGAGTGTAGTACAGGGCCCAGGTGGCGAGCAGTACTTC
CDR3aa: CAWSVVQGPGGEQYF

v_gene: TRBV4-1
abundance: NA
d_gene: NA
j_gene: TRBJ1-5
CDR3nt: TGCGCCAGCAGCCAAGGGCACGGGGGGCAGCCCCAGCATTTT
CDR3aa: CASSQGHGGQPQHF

v_gene: TRBV5-5
abundance: few
d_gene: NA
j_gene: TRBJ1-5
CDR3nt: TGTGCCAGCAGTCGGGTATCGGCGCCAGGGCTGAATCAGCCCCAGCATTTT
CDR3aa: CASSRVSAPGLNQPQHF

v_gene: TRBV18
abundance: few
d_gene: NA
j_gene: TRBJ1-1
CDR3nt: TGTGCCAGCTCACCACCGGCCACACGGAACACTGAAGCTTTCTTT
CDR3aa: CASSPPATRNTEAFF

v_gene: TRBV29-1
abundance: NA
d_gene: NA
j_gene: TRBJ1-1
CDR3nt: TGCAGCGTAGTCCCGAGGAACACTGAAGCTTTCTTT
CDR3aa: CSVVPRNTEAFF

v_gene: TRBV5-6
abundance: NA
d_gene: TRBD2
j_gene: TRBJ2-3
CDR3nt: TGTGCCAGCAGCTTTAGCGGGGGGGCCGGAGATACGCAGTATTTT
CDR3aa: CASSFSGGAGDTQYF

v_gene: TRBV6-6
abundance: NA
d_gene: TRBD2
j_gene: TRBJ2-3
CDR3nt: TGTGCCAGCACCTGGGGACTAGAAGCTACGCAGTATTTT
CDR3aa: CASTWGLEATQYF